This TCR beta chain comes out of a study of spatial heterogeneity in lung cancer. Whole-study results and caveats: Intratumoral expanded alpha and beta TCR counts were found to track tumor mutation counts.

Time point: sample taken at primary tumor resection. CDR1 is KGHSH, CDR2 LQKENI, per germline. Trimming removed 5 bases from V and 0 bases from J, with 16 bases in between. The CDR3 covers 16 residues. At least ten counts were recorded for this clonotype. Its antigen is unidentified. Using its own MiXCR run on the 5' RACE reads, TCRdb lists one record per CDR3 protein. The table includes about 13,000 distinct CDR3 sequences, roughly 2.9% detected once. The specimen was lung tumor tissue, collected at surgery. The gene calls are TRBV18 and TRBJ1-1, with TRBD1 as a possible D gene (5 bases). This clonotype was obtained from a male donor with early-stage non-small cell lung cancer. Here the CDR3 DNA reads TGTGCCAGCTCAAGGAGAGGGGAGGCCTTGAACACTGAAGCTTTCTTT. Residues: CASSRRGEALNTEAFF.